These 6 T cell receptor beta chains were sequenced from one sample in a study of T cells in Graves' hyperthyroidism and ophthalmopathy. TCR beta CDR3 regions were amplified from RNA transcripts. HTBI primers were the set used in a first-round RT-PCR of the TCR CDR3. TCRdb reprocessed the multiplex PCR reads with MiXCR, giving one entry per CDR3 protein. This sample has about 200,000 distinct CDR3 sequences, with roughly a sixth found just once. Sequencing input: blood. All receptors come from a woman aged 45-59 years with Graves' hyperthyroidism.

The chain employs TRBV5-6 and TRBJ1-2; D unclear. The CDR3 contains 13 residues. CDR1 is SGHDT, CDR2 YYEEEE, per germline. V was cut by 2 bases and J by 7 bases, with 12 bases left in between. This CDR3 reads CASSLNKLGGYTF. CDR3 in DNA: TGTGCCAGCAGCTTAAATAAACTCGGTGGCTACACCTTC. The full variable domain, in which reference TRBV5-6 and TRBJ1-2 provide the parts outside the CDR3, is DAGVTQSPTHLIKTRGQQVTLRCSPKSGHDTVSWYQQALGQGPQFIFQYYEEEERQRGNFPDRFSGHQFPNYSSELNVNALLLGDSALYLCASSLNKLGGYTFGSGTRLTVV.

The CDR3 sequence: CSHSGTSYNEQFF. The CDR3 DNA sequence: TGCAGTCATAGCGGGACATCCTACAATGAGCAGTTCTTC. This chain links TRBV29-1 with TRBJ2-1; 8 positions agree with TRBD2. Germline V gene sequence: CDR1 SQVTM, CDR2 ANQGSEA. The CDR3 has 13 amino acids.

This clonotype was recorded a few times. The chain has TRBV20-1 and TRBJ1-4, with D uncertain. In germline, CDR1 is DFQATT, CDR2 SNEGSKA (reference sequence). This CDR3 has 12 residues. The V and J ends lost 3 bases and 5 bases respectively, with 7 bases between them. DNA for the CDR3: TGCAGTGCTAGGCGGAACAATGAAAAACTGTTTTTT. Protein product: CSARRNNEKLFF.

At least ten counts were recorded for this clonotype. The V gene is TRBV4-1, the J gene TRBJ2-1; TRBD2 matches 11 bases. Germline values: CDR1 MGHRA, CDR2 YSYEKL. The CDR3 totals 16 residues. The V segment lost 1 base and the J segment 7 bases; nucleotides outside the gene matches: 6. The chain's CDR3 is CASSQVSGRAGNEQFF. In DNA form, the CDR3 reads TGCGCCAGCAGCCAAGTTAGCGGGAGGGCCGGGAATGAGCAGTTCTTC.

There are a few counts of this clonotype. The V gene is TRBV6-2 or TRBV6-3, the J gene TRBJ1-5; 8 bases map to TRBD1. The V gene's germline CDR1 is MNHEY and CDR2 SVGEGT. The J segment lost 0 bases and the V segment lost 6 bases, leaving 13 bases of the junction unmatched. This CDR3 contains 18 residues. The CDR3 DNA reads as TGTGCCAGCAGCCCCCCCCTGGACAGGGCCGATAGCAATCAGCCCCAGCATTTT. As protein: CASSPPLDRADSNQPQHF.

This clonotype has at least ten counts. One end of the junction fails to match germline, which may point to a read error. The chain couples TRBV20-1 to TRBJ1-1, with unresolved D. CDR3 length: 13 residues. The V gene's germline CDR1 is DFQATT and CDR2 SNEGSKA (reference sequence). The CDR3 bases are TGCAGTGCTAGAGATTGGCGGAACAGTGAAGCTTTCTTT. Its protein is CSARDWRNSEAFF.